Listed below are T cell receptor beta chains from one sample, sequenced in a study of T cells in Graves' hyperthyroidism and ophthalmopathy. TCRdb analysed the multiplex PCR reads with MiXCR anew, one entry per CDR3 protein. The sample contains 250,000 to 300,000 distinct CDR3 sequences, roughly 18% of which appear only once. Source material: blood. The receptors derive from a man aged 50 to 60 with Graves' ophthalmopathy. CDR3s include the opening cysteine and the closing phenylalanine or tryptophan.

V | CDR3
TRBV5-6 | CASSFPGGVNSPLHF
TRBV7-3 | CASSSPTSGRATDTQYF
TRBV30 | CAWRGPGTGGAKNIQYF
TRBV11-2 | CASSLQLNMNTEAFF
TRBV10-1 | CATLISTSGNTIYF
TRBV6-1 | CASSGPSPSGANVLTF
TRBV7-7 | CASSLGWTAQETQYF
TRBV12-3/TRBV12-4 | CASSFVRGQGRVWTGELFF
TRBV2 | CASSDKGEGYGYTF
TRBV2 | CASSVQSYEQYF
TRBV6-1 | CASSTPTDTEAFF
TRBV6-1 | CASSLQIAGGPGNEQFF
TRBV15 | CATSRDFTAGVSEQYF
TRBV9 | CASSVAVSGSWGGRTDTQYF
TRBV9 | CASSVSGGDQPQHF
TRBV18 | CASSPDKETQYF
TRBV7-9 | CAGSPGTGNQPQHF
TRBV28 | CASSLLGGTEALF
TRBV18 | CASSRTGTGLPYEQYF
TRBV28 | CASTGNSGHNEQFF
TRBV20-1 | CTPSGFRGSKGYNEQFF
TRBV28 | CASSSPGLVGAGELFF
TRBV28 | CASSWGDEKLFF
TRBV6-1 | CASSEATGTQETQYF
TRBV20-1 | CSARPDAGGEQYF
TRBV11-2 | CASSFGGTAYSNQPQHF
TRBV10-3 | CAIRGGQGGGEQYF
TRBV3-1 | CASSQRASGRAGEQYF
TRBV5-1 | CASSLGGGGPTDTQYF
TRBV19 | CASSIGQRYQETQYF
TRBV30 | CAWSVSPDGYTF
TRBV6-1 | CASRLDPGSSYNEQFF
TRBV28 | CASSLKGRLEQFF
TRBV20-1 | CSARMPQALEQYF
TRBV9 | CASSALGLAANTGELFF
TRBV24-1 | CATSDSGRGLSNEQFF
TRBV15 | CATQTDSSYNEQFF
TRBV2 | CASTPDGGNTEAFF
TRBV7-8 | CASSPGTSEPNEQFF